The next 26 T cell receptor beta chains were all read from a single sample in a study of T cells in Graves' hyperthyroidism and ophthalmopathy. Using RNA transcripts as the source, TCR beta CDR3 regions were amplified. HTBI primers were used for first-round RT-PCR of the TCR CDR3. TCRdb independently ran MiXCR on the multiplex PCR reads; one entry per CDR3 protein. The data show 500,000 to 750,000 distinct CDR3 sequences, more than 15% seen once. Specimen: blood. These TCRs come from a woman in her thirties with Graves' hyperthyroidism.

The sample holds many counts of this clonotype. This chain joins TRBV9 and TRBJ2-1; unclear D gene. The V gene lost 0 bases and the J gene lost 0 bases, with 4 bases spanning the gap. Germline V gene data show CDR1 as SGDLS and CDR2 as YYNGEE. The CDR3 contains 14 residues. The CDR3 DNA follows: TGTGCCAGCAGCGTAGGTACCTCCTACAATGAGCAGTTCTTC. Translation: CASSVGTSYNEQFF.

This clonotype was detected ten times or more. The chain combines TRBV3-1 with TRBJ1-1; D gene uncertain. V dropped 1 base and J dropped 4 bases, with 13 bases sitting between them. The germline V gene encodes CDR1 LGHDT and CDR2 YNNKEL (reference sequence). This CDR3 is 15 amino acids long. In nucleotides, the CDR3 is TGTGCCAGCAGCCAAGGGTCGGCGGAATTCACTGAAGCTTTCTTT. As protein: CASSQGSAEFTEAFF.

The chain uses TRBV12-5 and TRBJ1-1; no clear D. The CDR3 is 13 residues long. Trimming removed 5 bases from V and 0 bases from J, with 7 bases in between. Germline values: CDR1 LGHNT, CDR2 FRNRAP. CDR3 nucleotides: TGTGCTAGTGGTCCGGACGTGAACACTGAAGCTTTCTTT. Its translation is CASGPDVNTEAFF. The complete variable domain, with remaining parts taken from reference TRBV12-5 and TRBJ1-1, reads DARVTQTPRHKVTEMGQEVTMRCQPILGHNTVFWYRQTMMQGLELLAYFRNRAPLDDSGMPKDRFSAEMPDATLATLKIQPSEPRDSAVYFCASGPDVNTEAFFGQGTRLTVV.

In its sample, this clonotype was seen many times. The chain joins TRBV30 to TRBJ1-6; 7 bases are a match to TRBD1. The V segment lost 0 bases and the J segment 7 bases; nucleotides outside the gene matches: 0. Germline lookup yields CDR1 GTSNPN and CDR2 SVGIG (reference sequence). This CDR3 spans 13 amino acids. The CDR3 here is CAWSVRGNSPLHF. CDR3 DNA sequence: TGTGCCTGGAGTGTCAGGGGGAATTCACCCCTCCACTTT.

This clonotype was seen many times. The V gene is TRBV27, the J gene TRBJ1-1; D may be TRBD1 (5 bases). The CDR3 has 13 amino acids. Trimming removed 6 bases from V and 3 bases from J, with 11 bases in between. CDR1 and CDR2 from the germline V gene are MNHEY and SMNVEV (reference sequence). CDR3 protein: CASSLDSYTEAFF. CDR3 sequence (DNA): TGTGCCAGCAGCTTAGACAGCTACACTGAAGCTTTCTTT.

The rearrangement uses TRBV29-1 and TRBJ2-7; 11 nucleotides agree with TRBD2. Germline V lookup: CDR1 SQVTM, CDR2 ANQGSEA. The CDR3 runs to 13 residues. V was clipped by 5 bases and J by 0 bases; unmatched bases: 0. For the CDR3, the DNA is TGCAGCGTTACTAGCGGGGGCTCCTACGAGCAGTACTTC. Translating it yields CSVTSGGSYEQYF.

The sample holds many counts of this clonotype. The rearrangement links TRBV6-6 to TRBJ2-7, with 8 bases matching TRBD2. V gave up 2 bases and J gave up 6 bases; unmatched junction bases: 6. From germline, CDR1 is MNHNY and CDR2 SVGAGI (reference sequence). The CDR3 is made up of 14 amino acids. CDR3 residues: CASSYPPGTSEQYF. CDR3 bases: TGTGCCAGCAGTTACCCCCCCGGGACTAGCGAGCAGTACTTC.

A note on this clonotype: The germline gene is not matched at one end of the junction; a read error may be the cause. The V and J genes are TRBV12-3 or TRBV12-4 and TRBJ2-2, with TRBD2 as a possible D gene (5 bases). The CDR3 is 11 residues long. DNA for the CDR3: TGTGCCAGCAGCCGGACCGGGGAGCTGCTTTTT. It specifies CASSRTGELLF.

This clonotype was counted ten times or more. V usage is TRBV12-3 or TRBV12-4 and J usage is TRBJ2-3; no definite D call. The CDR3 consists of 15 residues. V was shortened by 3 bases and J by 0 bases, with 10 bases between the two germline ends. The CDR3 bases are TGTGCCAGCAGTTTCTTAGGGCCAAGCACAGATACGCAGTATTTT. This sequence encodes CASSFLGPSTDTQYF.

The V gene is TRBV6-5, the J gene TRBJ2-5; no firm D call. The CDR3 covers 14 residues. Germline V CDR1 and CDR2: MNHEY, SVGAGI. V was pared by 2 bases and J by 6 bases, with 13 bases between. The CDR3 loop is CASSYGIMEKTQYF. In DNA, the CDR3 is TGTGCCAGCAGTTACGGCATCATGGAGAAGACCCAGTACTTC.

About this clonotype: A much larger clonotype is one base distant, so this may be a read error. The V gene is TRBV2, the J gene TRBJ2-1, with TRBD2 matching 10 bases. The CDR3 runs to 15 residues. J was trimmed by 2 bases and V by 5 bases; bases with no gene match: 3. CDR1 and CDR2 from the germline V gene are SNHLY and FYNNEI. CDR3 nucleotide sequence: TGTGCCAGCAGTCAGCGGGAGGGCCCCTACAATGAGCAGTTCTTC. It translates to CASSQREGPYNEQFF.

This clonotype was observed many times. CDR3 coding DNA: TGCAGCGTTGGTTGGCGCGGGGGAGGCAATGAGCAGTTCTTC. This codes for CSVGWRGGGNEQFF. The gene calls are TRBV29-1 and TRBJ2-1, with 7 bases aligning to TRBD2. With V trimmed by 4 bases and J by 6 bases, 9 bases remained unmatched. The CDR3 length is 14 residues. Germline V gives CDR1 SQVTM, CDR2 ANQGSEA.

The chain joins TRBV6-1 to TRBJ2-2; perhaps D is TRBD1 or TRBD2 (5 bases each). The CDR3 spans 13 residues. Germline V lookup: CDR1 MNHNS, CDR2 SASEGT. V was cut by 8 bases and J by 5 bases, with 12 bases left in between. The CDR3 DNA reads as TGTGCCAGCTTAGATTGGGGGACCGGGGAGCTGTTTTTT. Its protein product is CASLDWGTGELFF.

This clonotype was observed a handful of times. V usage is TRBV4-1 and J usage is TRBJ2-3, with 11 bases fitting TRBD1. The CDR3 totals 15 residues. V shed 4 bases, J shed 5 bases, and the junction held 5 bases outside the gene matches. Germline CDR1 reads MGHRA; CDR2 reads YSYEKL. The CDR3 is CASSRGQGAGDTQYF. Written as DNA, the CDR3 is TGCGCCAGCAGCCGAGGACAGGGGGCGGGAGATACGCAGTATTTT.

This CDR3 is CASSNTGTIQYF. The CDR3 bases are TGTGCCAGCAGCAATACAGGAACCATTCAGTACTTC. The chain employs TRBV11-3 and TRBJ2-4; tentative D call: TRBD1 (5 bases). Per germline, CDR1 SGHNT and CDR2 YENEEA. Trimming cost V 5 bases and J 9 bases, with 11 bases left between them. The CDR3 consists of 12 residues.

The rearrangement joins TRBV7-2 to TRBJ2-3; D remains unclear. Germline CDR1 is SGHTA and CDR2 is FQGNSA. Trimming took 0 bases from V and 2 from J, leaving 12 bases between them. This CDR3 has 16 residues. In nucleotides, the CDR3 is TGTGCCAGCAGCTTAGCCGGAAGAGCCTTCACAGATACGCAGTATTTT. Amino acid sequence: CASSLAGRAFTDTQYF.

At least ten counts were recorded for this clonotype. The chain uses TRBV7-9 and TRBJ2-1; D may match TRBD1 or TRBD2 (5 bases each). This CDR3 spans 14 amino acids. Per germline, CDR1 SEHNR and CDR2 FQNEAQ (reference sequence). Trimming removed 6 bases from V and 6 bases from J, with 15 bases in between. The CDR3 DNA sequence: TGTGCCAGCAGGGACGGGACCCTGGGCAATGAGCAGTTCTTC. This translates into CASRDGTLGNEQFF. The full variable domain, rest sourced from reference TRBV7-9 and TRBJ2-1, is DTGVSQNPRHKITKRGQNVTFRCDPISEHNRLYWYRQTLGQGPEFLTYFQNEAQLEKSRLLSDRFSAERPKGSFSTLEIQRTEQGDSAMYLCASRDGTLGNEQFFGPGTRLTVL.

This clonotype came up many times. The V gene is TRBV18, the J gene TRBJ2-1; D gene ambiguous. This CDR3 is 13 amino acids long. Trimming pared 6 bases from V and 1 base from J, leaving 7 bases between. Germline CDR1 KGHSH, CDR2 LQKENI. The CDR3 DNA follows: TGTGCCAGCTCCCCCCAGTCCTACAATGAGCAGTTCTTC. Protein product: CASSPQSYNEQFF.

In the case of this clonotype: A read error is possible here, since a much larger clone lies one base away. The chain recombines TRBV3-1 with TRBJ2-1, with 9 nucleotides matching TRBD1. The CDR3 length is 15 residues. Germline CDR1 is LGHDT and CDR2 is YNNKEL (reference sequence). CDR3 sequence: CASSHRDREFGEQSF. The CDR3 nucleotides are TGTGCCAGCAGCCACCGGGACAGGGAGTTCGGTGAGCAGTCCTTC.

This clonotype was seen many times. V gene TRBV5-1 combines with J gene TRBJ2-1; 10 positions match TRBD2. From germline, CDR1 is SGHRS and CDR2 YFSETQ. The CDR3 is 16 amino acids. The trim removed 7 bases at V and 9 bases at J, leaving 16 bases unmatched. The CDR3 region has the DNA TGCGCCAGCGGCCCTATGGTGGCTAGCGGGAGTAGTGAGCAGTTCTTC. Its translation is CASGPMVASGSSEQFF.

This clonotype was recorded at least ten times. V is TRBV28 and J is TRBJ1-6, with 8 positions matching TRBD1. CDR1 MDHEN and CDR2 SYDVKM come from the germline V gene. V was pared by 3 bases and J by 10 bases, with 11 bases of the junction left unmatched. There are 16 residues in the CDR3. The CDR3 here is CASSFSSWTGISPLHF. The CDR3 coding sequence is TGTGCCAGCAGTTTTTCATCGTGGACAGGGATATCACCCCTCCACTTT. The entire variable domain, with the rest obtained from reference TRBV28 and TRBJ1-6, is as follows: DVKVTQSSRYLVKRTGEKVFLECVQDMDHENMFWYRQDPGLGLRLIYFSYDVKMKEKGDIPEGYSVSREKKERFSLILESASTNQTSMYLCASSFSSWTGISPLHFGNGTRLTVT.

Many counts were recorded for this clonotype. The chain is built from TRBV20-1 and TRBJ1-1; D may be TRBD1 (5 bases). The germline CDR1 and CDR2 sequences are DFQATT and SNEGSKA (reference sequence). V shed 4 bases and J shed 1 base, with 13 bases lying between them. CDR3 length: 14 amino acids. The CDR3 bases are TGCAGTGCTATTCCAGGGAGATCGAACACTGAAGCTTTCTTT. Its translation: CSAIPGRSNTEAFF.

This clonotype was observed a handful of times. This could be a read error, since a much larger clone is one nucleotide away. CDR3 amino acids: CAWSGLTEVFF. DNA for the CDR3: TGTGCCTGGAGTGGTCTCACTGAAGTTTTCTTT. This chain uses TRBV30 with TRBJ1-1; unclear D gene. Looked up from germline, CDR1 is GTSNPN and CDR2 is SVGIG (reference sequence). The CDR3 consists of 11 residues.

This clonotype was counted between two and nine times. This chain joins TRBV7-8 and TRBJ2-7; a weak D match, TRBD1 (5 bases). Deletions cut 5 bases from V and 9 bases from J, with 20 bases between. The germline gives CDR1 SGHVS, CDR2 FQNEAQ. The CDR3 contains 14 residues. CDR3 amino acids: CASSLSRVNFGQYF. The CDR3 DNA reads TGTGCCAGCAGCCTGAGCAGGGTGAATTTCGGGCAGTACTTC.

The chain joins TRBV10-3 to TRBJ2-1; 16 nucleotides align to TRBD2. With 4 bases clipped from V and 0 bases from J, the junction kept 9 bases outside the gene matches. CDR1 is ENHRY, CDR2 SYGVKD, per germline. This CDR3 is built from 20 residues. The DNA of the CDR3 is TGTGCCATCAGTGCCGGGACTAGCGGGAGGGCCCCTCACTCCTACAATGAGCAGTTCTTC. This translates into CAISAGTSGRAPHSYNEQFF.

The V gene is TRBV20-1, the J gene TRBJ2-7; 7 bases line up with TRBD1. The CDR3 totals 11 residues. Germline V CDR1 and CDR2: DFQATT, SNEGSKA (reference sequence). V was clipped by 5 bases and J by 4 bases; unmatched bases: 2. In DNA, the CDR3 is TGCAGTGCTGTGACAGGGTACGAGCAGTACTTC. Encoded protein: CSAVTGYEQYF.